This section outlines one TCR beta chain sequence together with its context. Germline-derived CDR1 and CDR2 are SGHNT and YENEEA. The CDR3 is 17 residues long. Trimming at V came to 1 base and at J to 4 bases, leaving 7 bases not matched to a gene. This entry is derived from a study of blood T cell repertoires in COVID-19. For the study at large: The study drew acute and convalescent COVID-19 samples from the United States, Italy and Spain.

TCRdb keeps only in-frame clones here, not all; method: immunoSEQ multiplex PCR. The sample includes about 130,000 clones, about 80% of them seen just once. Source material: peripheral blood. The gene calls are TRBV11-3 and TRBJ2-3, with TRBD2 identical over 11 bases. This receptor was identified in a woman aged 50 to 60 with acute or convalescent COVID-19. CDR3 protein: CASSLGGLAGGPDTQYF. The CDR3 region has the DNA TGTGCCAGCAGCTTAGGAGGCCTAGCGGGAGGCCCAGATACGCAGTATTTT.